This T cell receptor beta chain was found in a study of a mutant IDH1 vaccine in newly diagnosed glioma. Libraries were prepared by immunoSEQ multiplex PCR; TCRdb keeps only in-frame clonotypes and omits some of them. The sample comprises tens of thousands of clones, 83% of which are singletons, and 6% to 9.5% rests with the top ten. The time point here: baseline, week 1 (first vaccination visit). Treatment described: pre-vaccination baseline after standard-of-care therapy. The TCR sequence derives from a woman between 50 and 59 years old with glioma. The material sequenced was PBMCs, taken from a glioma patient treated with radiotherapy, temozolomide or both.

CDR3 nucleotides: TGTGCCAGTAGTATAAAGGGCTCCTATGGCTACACCTTC. It is translated as CASSIKGSYGYTF. The chain employs TRBV19 and TRBJ1-2; D is unclear. The ends were cut back, 2 bases at V and 4 bases at J, with 8 bases in the middle. The CDR3 consists of 13 residues. CDR1 is LNHDA, CDR2 SQIVND, per germline (reference sequence).